This section outlines one T cell receptor beta chain sequence together with its context. This sample was included in a study of blood T cell repertoires in COVID-19. Study-wide background: Sample material is recorded as cDNA or gDNA derived from T cells, B-cell-depleted T cells, or PBMCs.

The CDR3 runs 13 residues. J was trimmed by 7 bases and V by 10 bases; bases with no gene match: 9. The protocol was immunoSEQ multiplex PCR, while the TCRdb copy is restricted to in-frame clones and leaves out a portion. The profile shows 160,000 or so clones, 70% to 90% of them singletons. This TCR derives from a woman in her forties or fifties who had recovered from COVID-19. The sample comprised PBMCs or T cells enriched from blood (not recorded which). J is TRBJ2-1 and V is TRBV12-3 or TRBV12-4; 8 bases are a match to TRBD1. CDR3: CATLAGGPNEQFF. The CDR3 bases are TGTGCCACCCTAGCAGGGGGCCCGAATGAGCAGTTCTTC.